A selection of T cell receptor beta chains follows, all from one sample in a study of glioma-infiltrating T cells. TCRdb reprocessed the multiplex PCR reads via MiXCR and lists one record per CDR3 protein. The data hold more than 350,000 distinct CDR3 sequences, with more than 35% observed a single time. Sequencing was carried out using glioma tissue, nonneoplastic brain tissue, or PBMCs (not recorded which). All receptors come from a human donor with low-grade glioma or glioblastoma, undergoing nonglioma brain surgery, or in good health (not recorded which). The CDR3 runs from the conserved cysteine through the conserved F or W. A D gene is named only where the DNA matches it firmly. The listing skips clone size in some rows; elsewhere it reads once, few, many or a size class.

V gene	clone size	J gene	D gene	CDR3 DNA	CDR3 protein
TRBV4-1	once	TRBJ2-7	.	TGCGCCAGCAGCACTCAGGGGGAGCAGTACTTC	CASSTQGEQYF
TRBV4-1	.	TRBJ2-7	.	TGCGCCAGCAGCCAACAACGCGGGTACGAGCAGTACTTC	CASSQQRGYEQYF
TRBV11-2	.	TRBJ1-1	.	TGTGCCGGCAGCTGGGGACAGAACACTGAAGCTTTCTTT	CAGSWGQNTEAFF
TRBV4-1	once	TRBJ2-4	TRBD1	TGCGCCAGCAGCTTAAACAGGGGTTCCAAAAACATTCAGTACTTC	CASSLNRGSKNIQYF
TRBV27	many	TRBJ2-7	TRBD2	TGTGCCAGCGCTCTGGCGGGAGAGTCCTACGAGCAGTACTTC	CASALAGESYEQYF
TRBV25-1	.	TRBJ2-1	TRBD1	TGTGCCAGCAGTACTAGACAGGGGAATACCTATGAGCAGTTCTTC	CASSTRQGNTYEQFF
TRBV20-1	few	TRBJ2-7	TRBD2	TGCAGTGCTAGATGGCTAGCGGATCTTTACGAGCAGTACTTC	CSARWLADLYEQYF
TRBV5-1	few	TRBJ2-3	TRBD1	TGCGCCAGCAGCACCGATAACCGACAGGGTTCAGATACGCAGTATTTT	CASSTDNRQGSDTQYF
TRBV4-3	.	TRBJ2-7	TRBD2	TGCGCCAGCAGCCAAGGGTCTCATGTAGCGGGTTCTTACGAGCAGTACTTC	CASSQGSHVAGSYEQYF
TRBV4-1	few	TRBJ2-3	.	TGCGCCAGCAGCCAAGGTCGGGAGTGGAGAGATACGCAGTATTTT	CASSQGREWRDTQYF
TRBV25-1	many	TRBJ2-7	.	TGTGCCAGCAGTTCCGCAGAAGCCTACGAGCAGTACTTC	CASSSAEAYEQYF
TRBV6-2/TRBV6-3	many	TRBJ1-5	.	TGTGCCAGCAGTTACCCAACCGCCGGGGCGCGCAATCAGCCCCAGCATTTT	CASSYPTAGARNQPQHF
TRBV7-6	.	TRBJ2-3	.	TGTGCCAGCAGCTTAGTGGGGATGACAGATACGCAGTATTTT	CASSLVGMTDTQYF
TRBV29-1	.	TRBJ2-1	.	TGCAGCGCCCACGGGGCTACCAACAATGAGCAGTTCTTC	CSAHGATNNEQFF
TRBV6-2/TRBV6-3	.	TRBJ2-2	.	TGTGCCAGCAGTTACAGGCCCGGGGGAAGCGGGCCGAACACCGGGGAGCTGTTTTTT	CASSYRPGGSGPNTGELFF
TRBV11-2	.	TRBJ1-2	TRBD1	TGTGCCAGCAGCCGCCGGACAGGGATCTATGGCTACACCTTC	CASSRRTGIYGYTF
TRBV7-2	many	TRBJ1-1	TRBD1	TGTGCCAGCAGCTATCCGGGACAGCACACTGAAGCTTTCTTT	CASSYPGQHTEAFF
TRBV6-2/TRBV6-3	.	TRBJ2-5	.	TGTGCCAGCAGTTTAAGGACAGACCAAGAGACCAAGTACTTC	CASSLRTDQETKYF
TRBV7-2	few	TRBJ2-7	.	TGTGCCAGCAGCTTAGATGCGGGGGAGCAGTACTTC	CASSLDAGEQYF
TRBV6-2/TRBV6-3	many	TRBJ1-1	.	TGTGCCAGCAGTTTGACAGGGAACACTGAAGCTTTCTTT	CASSLTGNTEAFF
TRBV6-6	once	TRBJ2-1	.	TGTGCCAGCAGTTGCGGTCTAGGGCCCGTATACAATGAGCAGTTCTTC	CASSCGLGPVYNEQFF
TRBV6-2/TRBV6-3	few	TRBJ2-7	.	TGTGCCAGCAGAGAAGGCCGGGCCGCTTCCTACGAGCAGTACTTC	CASREGRAASYEQYF
TRBV6-6	.	TRBJ1-2	TRBD1	TGTGCCAGCAGTTACCCACGGACAGGGGGCAACTGTGGCTACACCTTC	CASSYPRTGGNCGYTF
TRBV7-9	.	TRBJ2-7	TRBD2	TGTGCCAGCAGCTACCGACTAGCGGGGGGATCCTACGAGCAGTACTTC	CASSYRLAGGSYEQYF
TRBV4-1	few	TRBJ2-7	.	TGCGCCAGCAGCCAAGACAAAGTGCTACCACTTTCCCACGAGCAGTACTTC	CASSQDKVLPLSHEQYF
TRBV7-9	.	TRBJ1-1	.	TGTGCCAGCAGCCGCCGAAGGGAAATTCCGAACACTGAAGCTTTCTTT	CASSRRREIPNTEAFF
TRBV10-3	.	TRBJ2-1	TRBD2	TGTGCCATCACTTCGGGACTAGCGGGAGCAGATGAGCAGTTCTTC	CAITSGLAGADEQFF
TRBV28	.	TRBJ2-7	TRBD1	TGTGCCAGCAGGGGACAGCCGATAGTCTACGAGCAGTACTTC	CASRGQPIVYEQYF
TRBV18	few	TRBJ1-1	TRBD1	TGTGCCAGCTCACGGGGGGACAGGGTGGGAACTGAAGCTTTCTTT	CASSRGDRVGTEAFF
TRBV7-2	few	TRBJ2-7	.	TGTGCCAGCAGCAAAACCTCCTACGAGCAGTACTTC	CASSKTSYEQYF
TRBV27	many	TRBJ2-7	TRBD1	TGTGCCAGCAGTTTATCCTTGGACAGGGTCCACGAGCAGTACTTC	CASSLSLDRVHEQYF
TRBV5-4	.	TRBJ2-2	TRBD2	TGTGCCAGCAGCTTGGCCGGGAGGCTAACCGGGGAGCTGTTTTTT	CASSLAGRLTGELFF
TRBV4-1	few	TRBJ1-1	.	TGCGCCAGCAGCCAAGGGGTCTGGAACACTGAAGCTTTCTTT	CASSQGVWNTEAFF
TRBV24-1	.	TRBJ2-3	TRBD2	TGTGCCACCAGTGATGGGACTAGCGGGAGGGCCGCAGATACGCAGTATTTT	CATSDGTSGRAADTQYF
TRBV7-2	.	TRBJ1-2	.	TGTGCCAGCAGCTTCGACAAGAACTATGGCTACACCTTC	CASSFDKNYGYTF
TRBV6-5	.	TRBJ1-1	TRBD1	TGTGCCAGCAGTTACCGGATTGGACAGGGGCTGAACACTGAAGCTTTCTTT	CASSYRIGQGLNTEAFF
TRBV29-1	few	TRBJ1-1	.	TGCAGCGGTAGTGACAGTTGGGGCACTGAAGCTTTCTTT	CSGSDSWGTEAFF
TRBV19	.	TRBJ2-7	TRBD2	TGTGCCAGTACCGGGACTAGCCTCTACGAGCAGTACTTC	CASTGTSLYEQYF
TRBV4-1	.	TRBJ1-6	.	TGCGCCAGCAGCCAAGATAACGGGAATTCACCCCTCCACTTT	CASSQDNGNSPLHF
TRBV20-1	.	TRBJ2-6	TRBD2	TGCAGTGCTAGAATAGCGGGAGGACACTCTGGGGCCAACGTCCTGACTTTC	CSARIAGGHSGANVLTF
TRBV6-1	many	TRBJ1-1	.	TGTGCCAGCAGTGAACATCTAGGAACCTTGGGGAACACTGAAGCTTTCTTT	CASSEHLGTLGNTEAFF